A single sample is the source of the 23 T cell receptor beta chains below, sequenced in a study of blood T cell repertoires in COVID-19. Repertoires were generated with immunoSEQ multiplex PCR, while TCRdb's copy carries only in-frame clones and drops some. The profile shows about 180,000 clones, about 90% of them singletons. What was sequenced was PBMCs or T cells enriched from blood (not recorded which). All receptors derive from a woman aged 45-65 years who had recovered from COVID-19.

V gene TRBV19 combines with J gene TRBJ1-1, with TRBD1 as a possible D gene (6 bases). The CDR3 length is 15 residues. V lost 4 bases and J lost 0, with 12 bases in between. CDR1 is LNHDA, CDR2 SQIVND, per germline (reference sequence). CDR3 amino acids: CASSTDSPLNTEAFF. The CDR3 bases are TGTGCCAGTAGTACGGACAGCCCGTTGAACACTGAAGCTTTCTTT.

This chain uses TRBV4-3 with TRBJ2-1; possible D gene TRBD2, 6 bases. V was trimmed by 1 base and J by 1 base, leaving 8 bases between them. Germline CDR1 LGHNA, CDR2 YSLEER. This CDR3 spans 15 amino acids. CDR3 in DNA: TGCGCCAGCAGCCAAGGGGCGGGATCCTACAATGAGCAGTTCTTC. Its translation is CASSQGAGSYNEQFF.

The chain uses TRBV28 and TRBJ1-4, with a weak D call TRBD1 (5 bases). V was pared by 1 base and J by 5 bases, with 8 bases between. There are 14 residues in the CDR3. Germline loops: CDR1 MDHEN, CDR2 SYDVKM. CDR3 amino acids: CASSLSGGNEKLFF. For the CDR3, the DNA is TGTGCCAGCAGTTTATCCGGGGGGAATGAAAAACTGTTTTTT.

In this sample, this clone turned up a few times. This rearrangement joins TRBV5-6 to TRBJ1-1, with D possibly TRBD1 on 5 matching bases. The V and J ends lost 2 bases and 6 bases respectively, with 17 bases between them. CDR3 length equals 15 residues. Per germline, CDR1 SGHDT and CDR2 YYEEEE. DNA for the CDR3: TGTGCCAGCAGCTTATTGGCAGGGTATCGCTCTGAAGCTTTCTTT. Translated: CASSLLAGYRSEAFF.

The chain has TRBV28 and TRBJ1-1, with TRBD1 identical over 7 bases. Trimming took 5 bases from V and 7 from J; bases not matched to a gene: 10. The CDR3 sequence is 14 residues long. Germline loops: CDR1 MDHEN, CDR2 SYDVKM. CDR3 loop: CASSTPQGVIEAFF. In DNA form, the CDR3 reads TGTGCCAGCAGTACCCCCCAGGGGGTGATTGAAGCTTTCTTT.

The rearrangement uses TRBV27 and TRBJ2-7, with 8 bases that match TRBD1. The CDR3 contains 15 residues. Germline CDR1 reads MNHEY; CDR2 reads SMNVEV (reference sequence). Losses at the gene ends were 4 bases for V and 3 bases for J; bases not matched to a gene: 8. As DNA, the CDR3 is TGTGCCAGCAGTTCATACCCCGACAGGGGCTACGAGCAGTACTTC. It is translated as CASSSYPDRGYEQYF.

The V call is TRBV11-2, the J call TRBJ2-7; a weak D match, TRBD2 (5 bases). V was clipped by 4 bases and J by 4 bases, with 11 bases between them. The CDR3 loop spans 13 amino acids. Germline-derived CDR1 and CDR2 are SGHAT and FQNNGV. The chain's CDR3 is CASSSDGIYEQYF. CDR3 bases: TGTGCCAGCAGCTCGGACGGGATTTACGAGCAGTACTTC.

The rearrangement uses TRBV4-1 and TRBJ1-2, with 7 bases lining up with TRBD1. The V gene's germline CDR1 is MGHRA and CDR2 YSYEKL. The trim removed 0 bases at V and 7 bases at J, leaving 8 bases unmatched. This CDR3 is 15 amino acids long. Written as DNA, the CDR3 is TGCGCCAGCAGCCAAGAAGTTGAGGGGGCTGGTGGCTACACCTTC. Its protein is CASSQEVEGAGGYTF.

V and J are TRBV7-2 and TRBJ2-1; D possibly corresponds to TRBD2 (6 bases). The CDR3 loop spans 15 amino acids. CDR1 SGHTA and CDR2 FQGNSA come from the germline V gene. V was cut by 2 bases and J by 7 bases, with 15 bases left in between. Here the CDR3 DNA reads TGTGCCAGCAGCTTATCACATGGAGGAGGGAATGAGCAGTTCTTC. This codes for CASSLSHGGGNEQFF.

The chain uses TRBV11-3 and TRBJ2-7; tentatively, D is TRBD1 (6 bases). The length of the CDR3 is 15 residues. CDR1 and CDR2 from the germline V gene are SGHNT and YENEEA. The germline V and J ends were trimmed by 1 base and 4 bases, with 14 bases remaining between them. As DNA, the CDR3 is TGTGCCAGCAGCTTAGGGGGACAACGCCAATACGAGCAGTACTTC. This sequence encodes CASSLGGQRQYEQYF.

The chain joins TRBV11-3 to TRBJ2-7, with 12 bases aligning to TRBD2. This CDR3 contains 15 residues. Per the germline V gene, CDR1 is SGHNT and CDR2 is YENEEA. V lost 1 base, J lost 4 bases, and 2 bases stayed unmatched. In DNA form, the CDR3 reads TGTGCCAGCAGCTTAGGCCTAGCGGGAGGGTACGAGCAGTACTTC. Translation gives CASSLGLAGGYEQYF.

The chain joins TRBV3-1 (or the pseudogene TRBV3-2) to TRBJ1-2; TRBD1 matches at 8 bases. Per germline, CDR1 LGHDT and CDR2 YNNKEL (reference sequence). This CDR3 has 13 amino acids. Trimming took 3 bases from V and 8 from J; bases not matched to a gene: 5. The CDR3 coding sequence is TGTGCCAGCAGCCAGCAGGGGGCGAAGGGCTACACCTTC. Translated: CASSQQGAKGYTF.

This clone is a singleton in its sample. The chain uses TRBV6-6 and TRBJ1-4; tentative D call: TRBD1 (5 bases). V was trimmed by 7 bases and J by 10 bases, leaving 19 bases between them. The germline gives CDR1 MNHNY, CDR2 SVGAGI (reference sequence). The CDR3 runs 14 residues. The CDR3 bases are TGTGCCAGCAACCCCCGTTGGGACTCAGGAAAACTGTTTTTT. This codes for CASNPRWDSGKLFF.

This chain joins TRBV27 and TRBJ2-5, with a possible D match to TRBD1 (6 bases). The CDR3 totals 15 residues. Germline V CDR1 and CDR2: MNHEY, SMNVEV (reference sequence). V lost 0 bases, J lost 7 bases, and 15 bases lay in between. The CDR3 reads CASSLSWTARGTQYF. In nucleotides, the CDR3 is TGTGCCAGCAGTTTATCTTGGACAGCCCGGGGGACCCAGTACTTC.

The CDR3 coding sequence is TGTGCCAGCAGATCGACAGGGGGGAACACTGAAGCTTTCTTT. It translates to CASRSTGGNTEAFF. The chain is built from TRBV28 and TRBJ1-1, with TRBD1 identical over 9 bases. Losses at the gene ends were 6 bases for V and 1 base for J; bases not matched to a gene: 3. CDR3 length: 14 amino acids. Germline lookup yields CDR1 MDHEN and CDR2 SYDVKM.

There are a few counts of this clone. The CDR3 DNA is TGTGCCAGCAGCGTCTTAGCTGTGGCGACCGGGGAGCTGTTTTTT. It encodes CASSVLAVATGELFF. The rearrangement uses TRBV11-2 and TRBJ2-2, with no clear D. From germline, CDR1 is SGHAT and CDR2 FQNNGV. The V and J ends lost 5 bases and 5 bases respectively, with 15 bases between them. This CDR3 comprises 15 residues.

The V and J genes are TRBV18 and TRBJ2-2; D unresolved. The V gene lost 4 bases and the J gene lost 3 bases, with 6 bases spanning the gap. Germline loops: CDR1 KGHSH, CDR2 LQKENI. This CDR3 comprises 13 residues. The CDR3 region is CASSQSDTGELFF. DNA for the CDR3: TGTGCCAGCTCACAAAGCGACACCGGGGAGCTGTTTTTT.

This rearrangement joins TRBV2 to TRBJ2-7; the D is unclear. Trimming took 3 bases from V and 2 from J, leaving 11 bases between them. Looked up from germline, CDR1 is SNHLY and CDR2 is FYNNEI. The CDR3 extends over 14 amino acids. The CDR3 is CASSELSQTYEQYF. The CDR3 DNA is TGTGCCAGCAGTGAGTTGAGTCAAACCTACGAGCAGTACTTC.

The V and J genes are TRBV6-4 and TRBJ2-5, with 7 bases matching TRBD2. The ends lost 4 bases at V and 5 bases at J; junction bases unmatched: 4. Germline CDR1 MRHNA, CDR2 SNTAGT. The CDR3 loop spans 13 amino acids. CDR3: CASSVEGGETQYF. CDR3 DNA: TGTGCCAGCAGTGTGGAGGGAGGGGAGACCCAGTACTTC.

This rearrangement joins TRBV9 to TRBJ2-1; TRBD2 might be the D (5 bases). Between the trimmed V and J ends, which lost 5 bases and 4 bases, there was a span of 16 bases. The CDR3 is 15 residues long. Germline CDR1 and CDR2: SGDLS and YYNGEE. The CDR3 coding sequence is TGTGCCAGCAGTGTGGGGAGTCGGCTATACAATGAGCAGTTCTTC. Its protein product is CASSVGSRLYNEQFF.

This clone was seen a single time. V usage is TRBV16 and J usage is TRBJ1-5, with TRBD1 identical over 8 bases. The V gene's germline CDR1 is KGHSY and CDR2 FQNENV. V was pared by 2 bases and J by 4 bases, with 7 bases of the junction left unmatched. The CDR3 is made up of 16 amino acids. The CDR3 region is CASSQTTGGVNQPQHF. The CDR3 nucleotides read TGTGCCAGCAGCCAAACCACAGGGGGAGTAAATCAGCCCCAGCATTTT.

The V and J genes are TRBV4-3 and TRBJ2-7, with 8 bases lining up with TRBD1. The CDR3 is 15 amino acids. V dropped 1 base and J dropped 3; count of bases not matched to a gene: 5. CDR1 LGHNA and CDR2 YSLEER come from the germline V gene. In nucleotides, the CDR3 is TGCGCCAGCAGCCAAGGACAGGGGACGGGCTACGAGCAGTACTTC. Translation: CASSQGQGTGYEQYF.

The rearrangement joins TRBV2 to TRBJ1-6, with D possibly being TRBD1 (6 bases). The germline V gene has CDR1 SNHLY and CDR2 FYNNEI. This CDR3 spans 16 amino acids. V was clipped by 9 bases and J by 4 bases, with 19 bases between them. Written as DNA, the CDR3 is TGTGCCAGATCCTACAACCCCGGACAGTATAATTCACCCCTCCACTTT. Its translation: CARSYNPGQYNSPLHF. The full variable domain, completed using reference TRBV2 and TRBJ1-6, is EPEVTQTPSHQVTQMGQEVILRCVPISNHLYFYWYRQILGQKVEFLVSFYNNEISEKSEIFDDQFSVERPDGSNFTLKIRSTKLEDSAMYFCARSYNPGQYNSPLHFGNGTRLTVT.